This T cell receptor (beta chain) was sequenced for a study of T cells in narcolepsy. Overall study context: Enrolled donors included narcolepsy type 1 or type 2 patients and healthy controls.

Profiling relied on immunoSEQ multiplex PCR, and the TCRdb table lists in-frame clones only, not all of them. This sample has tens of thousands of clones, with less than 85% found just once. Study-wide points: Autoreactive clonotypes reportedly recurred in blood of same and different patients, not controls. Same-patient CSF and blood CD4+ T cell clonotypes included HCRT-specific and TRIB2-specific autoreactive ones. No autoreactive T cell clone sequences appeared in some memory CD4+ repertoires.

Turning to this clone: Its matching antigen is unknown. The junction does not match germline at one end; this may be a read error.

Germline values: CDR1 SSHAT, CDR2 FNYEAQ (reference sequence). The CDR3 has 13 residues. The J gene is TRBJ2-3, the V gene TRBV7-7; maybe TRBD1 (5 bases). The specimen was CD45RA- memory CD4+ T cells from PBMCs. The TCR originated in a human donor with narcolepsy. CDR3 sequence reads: CASSLDGADTQYF. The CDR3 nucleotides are TGTGCTAGCAGCTTAGATGGGGCCGATACGCAGTATTTT.